This TCR beta chain was recorded in a study of CD4 T cells in relation to SARS-CoV-2 and coronaviruses. Study summary: The HLA restriction of the shared crossreactive spike epitopes was mapped.

Repertoires were generated with immunoSEQ multiplex PCR, while TCRdb's copy carries only in-frame clones and drops some. Of some 42,000 clones listed, 70% to 90% are singletons. The CDR3 is 17 residues long. Trimming took 4 bases from V and 1 from J, leaving 16 bases between them. CDR1 is SGHVS, CDR2 FNYEAQ, per germline. This TCR was recovered from an adult with COVID-19. The V and J genes are TRBV7-6 and TRBJ2-2, with TRBD2 as a possible D gene (6 bases). Sequenced sample: memory CD4+ T cells from PBMCs. In DNA form, the CDR3 reads TGTGCCAGCAGCTACCGGGACTCTAGGGAGAACACCGGGGAGCTGTTTTTT. Protein product: CASSYRDSRENTGELFF.